The clone carrying this TCR beta chain was detected a few times. TCRdb's table, derived via immunoSEQ multiplex PCR, lists solely in-frame clones and lacks some. The repertoire holds a few hundred thousand clones, with approximately 81% as singletons. The source of the sample is a study of blood T cell repertoires in COVID-19. Study at large: The United States, Italy and Spain were the sources of the acute and convalescent COVID-19 samples. PBMCs, B-cell-depleted T cells, or T cells were the source of the cDNA or gDNA that made up the material.

The V and J ends lost 7 bases and 4 bases respectively, with 11 bases between them. This CDR3 contains 14 residues. Germline loops: CDR1 SEHNR, CDR2 FQNEAQ (reference sequence). Participant-given clinical history determined each cohort assignment. The V and J genes are TRBV7-9 and TRBJ2-6; D might be TRBD1 (5 bases). The origin of this receptor is a woman between 50 and 59 years old who had been exposed to COVID-19. Sequenced sample: PBMCs or T cells enriched from blood (not recorded which). DNA of the CDR3: TGTGCCAGCACCTTTGGGGCGGGGGCCAACGTCCTGACTTTC. Protein product: CASTFGAGANVLTF.